These 8 T cell receptor beta chains originate from one sample sequenced in a study of T cell responses to AZD1222 COVID-19 vaccine. The data were produced by immunoSEQ multiplex PCR, yet TCRdb's version contains in-frame clones alone and is incomplete. The sample lists about 140,000 clones, around 90% occurring once. This material consisted of peripheral blood, taken on day 0 of AZD1222 vaccination. Receptor source: an adult in good health.

This chain joins TRBV4-3 and TRBJ2-1; 7 positions agree with TRBD2. V trimming: 0 bases; J trimming: 6 bases; junction bases outside the gene matches: 11. Germline CDR1 LGHNA, CDR2 YSLEER. This CDR3 spans 17 amino acids. CDR3 in amino acids: CASSQDGAGEGSNEQFF. The CDR3 bases are TGCGCCAGCAGCCAAGATGGGGCGGGAGAGGGGTCCAATGAGCAGTTCTTC.

The chain recombines TRBV11-3 with TRBJ1-1, with 8 bases lining up with TRBD1. Trimming cost V 6 bases and J 10 bases; bases outside gene matches: 13. In germline, CDR1 is SGHNT, CDR2 YENEEA. CDR3 length: 14 residues. CDR3 amino acids: CASRRGGTGGVAFF. The CDR3, as DNA: TGTGCCAGCAGAAGAGGGGGGACAGGTGGAGTAGCTTTCTTT.

J is TRBJ1-1 and V is TRBV7-3, with D hard to call. The CDR3 has 14 residues. V gave up 1 base and J gave up 1 base, with 7 bases separating them. CDR1 and CDR2 (germline): SGHTA, FQGTGA. CDR3 bases: TGTGCCAGCAGCTTAAACCCAAGGAACACTGAAGCTTTCTTT. This gives the protein CASSLNPRNTEAFF.

This sequence joins TRBV29-1 and TRBJ1-2; D may be TRBD1 (5 bases). This CDR3 spans 13 amino acids. Germline CDR1 is SQVTM and CDR2 is ANQGSEA. Trimming removed 4 bases at V and 4 bases at J, with 13 bases between. CDR3 bases: TGCAGCGTTGCGGGAGGGGTAGCCTATGGCTACACCTTC. As protein: CSVAGGVAYGYTF.

This sequence joins TRBV19 and TRBJ1-6; the match to TRBD1 covers 9 bases. CDR3 length equals 14 residues. The V segment lost 4 bases and the J segment 10 bases; nucleotides outside the gene matches: 5. CDR1 is LNHDA and CDR2 is SQIVND in the germline V gene (reference sequence). CDR3 amino acids: CASSTRQGDSPLHF. The CDR3 DNA follows: TGTGCCAGTAGTACCCGACAGGGGGACTCACCCCTCCACTTT.

This chain connects TRBV14 to TRBJ2-1; D gene ambiguous. Germline loops: CDR1 SGHDN, CDR2 FVKESK. CDR3 length: 14 residues. V was trimmed by 3 bases and J by 5 bases, leaving 11 bases between them. The CDR3 sequence is CASSHLILDNEQFF. The CDR3 region has the DNA TGTGCCAGCAGCCATCTGATACTCGACAATGAGCAGTTCTTC.

With respect to this clone: Other DNA variants within this sample encode the same CDR3. The chain combines TRBV12-3 or TRBV12-4 with TRBJ2-7; the D is unclear. The CDR3 length is 11 residues. V dropped 5 bases and J dropped 7 bases, with 9 bases sitting between them. CDR3 sequence reads: CASSAGGEQYF. The CDR3 DNA reads TGTGCCAGCAGTGCAGGTGGAGAGCAGTACTTC.

The V call is TRBV4-2, the J call TRBJ2-7; possible D gene TRBD1, 6 bases. V dropped 1 base and J dropped 3 bases, with 16 bases sitting between them. Per the germline V gene, CDR1 is LGHNA and CDR2 is YNFKEQ. The CDR3 extends over 16 amino acids. CDR3 sequence reads: CASSQGPRDTNYEQYF. As DNA, the CDR3 is TGTGCCAGCAGCCAAGGTCCCCGGGACACTAACTACGAGCAGTACTTC.